A selection of T cell receptor beta chains follows, all from one sample in a study of T cell responses to AZD1222 COVID-19 vaccine. Clones were read by immunoSEQ multiplex PCR, and TCRdb kept only the in-frame ones, dropping some. The repertoire includes nearly 80,000 clones, around 84% of them detected once, and approximately 22% sits in the top ten. The sequencing here drew on peripheral blood, taken on day 0 of AZD1222 vaccination. These receptors originate from an adult in good health. Each CDR3 is given with its conserved first and last residue. Fields, in order: clone size, V gene, D gene, J gene, CDR3 protein, CDR3 DNA. D genes are given only for firm matches. Some rows mark clone size as missing; the rest say once, few, many or name a class of expanded clone.

.,TRBV11-2,.,TRBJ2-2,CASSLRSGELFF,TGTGCCAGCAGCCTTAGGAGCGGGGAGCTGTTTTTT
.,TRBV25-1,.,TRBJ1-2,CASSEFGRSYGYTF,TGTGCCAGCAGTGAATTCGGCAGAAGCTATGGCTACACCTTC
.,TRBV7-9,TRBD1,TRBJ2-1,CASSNGRRQGYYNEQFF,TGTGCCAGCAGTAACGGTAGGAGACAGGGGTACTACAATGAGCAGTTCTTC
.,TRBV6-5,.,TRBJ2-7,CASSYTQGTFYEQYF,TGTGCCAGCAGTTACACCCAAGGGACTTTCTACGAGCAGTACTTC
.,TRBV6-1,.,TRBJ1-2,CASSESGNVAYGYTF,TGTGCCAGCAGTGAATCTGGGAATGTCGCCTATGGCTACACCTTC
.,TRBV29-1,.,TRBJ2-4,CSVEGGDQNIQYF,TGCAGCGTTGAAGGAGGGGACCAAAACATTCAGTACTTC
.,TRBV11-2,.,TRBJ2-7,CASTQVNSYEQYF,TGTGCCAGCACACAGGTTAACTCCTACGAGCAGTACTTC
.,TRBV7-6,.,TRBJ2-7,CASSRFGGTYYEQYF,TGTGCCAGCAGCCGGTTTGGCGGAACGTACTACGAGCAGTACTTC
.,TRBV10-2,TRBD2,TRBJ2-1,CASRRTSGGANEQFF,TGCGCCAGCAGACGGACTAGCGGGGGGGCGAATGAGCAGTTCTTC
few,TRBV19,.,TRBJ1-5,CASSIGGRQPQHF,TGTGCCAGTAGTATAGGGGGTAGGCAGCCCCAGCATTTT
.,TRBV12-3/TRBV12-4,.,TRBJ2-5,CASSWGERETQYF,TGTGCCAGCAGTTGGGGGGAAAGAGAGACCCAGTACTTC
.,TRBV30,.,TRBJ1-2,CAWSVRGVANYGYTF,TGTGCCTGGAGTGTACGTGGAGTCGCTAACTATGGCTACACCTTC
.,TRBV5-1,TRBD1,TRBJ1-2,CASTYIPPSRDRAYGYTF,TGCGCCAGCACCTACATTCCCCCAAGCCGGGACAGGGCCTATGGCTACACCTTC
.,TRBV15,.,TRBJ1-5,CATSTGRDQPQHF,TGTGCCACCAGCACGGGCAGGGATCAGCCCCAGCATTTT
.,TRBV10-3,TRBD1,TRBJ2-7,CAISATGQGYEQYF,TGTGCCATCAGCGCCACGGGACAGGGATACGAGCAGTACTTC
.,TRBV7-2,TRBD2,TRBJ2-3,CASSLRERRTDTQYF,TGTGCCAGCAGCTTGCGGGAGCGGAGGACAGATACGCAGTATTTT
.,TRBV11-2,.,TRBJ2-1,CASRLGVGGRNNEQFF,TGTGCCAGCAGGTTAGGGGTAGGGGGTCGGAACAATGAGCAGTTCTTC
few,TRBV3-1/TRBV3-2,.,TRBJ1-6,CASSMRIGNSPLHF,TGTGCCAGCAGCATGCGAATTGGGAATTCACCCCTCCACTTT
.,TRBV7-7,.,TRBJ2-1,CASSSGTEQFF,TGTGCCAGCAGCTCCGGGACAGAGCAGTTCTTC
.,TRBV5-5,.,TRBJ2-7,CASSSNDRPEQYF,TGTGCCAGCAGCTCGAACGACAGGCCCGAGCAGTACTTC
.,TRBV3-1/TRBV3-2,.,TRBJ1-2,CASSRFWDGPANYGYTF,TGTGCCAGCAGCCGTTTTTGGGACGGTCCAGCCAACTATGGCTACACCTTC
.,TRBV3-1/TRBV3-2,TRBD2,TRBJ2-7,CASSQRLAGAYEQYF,TGTGCCAGCAGCCAGCGGCTAGCGGGAGCCTACGAGCAGTACTTC
.,TRBV6-1,TRBD1,TRBJ1-2,CASSDRDRPNYGYTF,TGTGCCAGCAGTGACCGGGACAGGCCGAACTATGGCTACACCTTC
.,TRBV7-2,.,TRBJ2-7,CASSLGRTSYEQYF,TGTGCCAGCAGCTTAGGCAGGACCTCCTACGAGCAGTACTTC
.,TRBV27,TRBD1,TRBJ1-1,CASNTFNGQGWTEAFF,TGTGCCAGCAACACTTTTAACGGACAGGGATGGACTGAAGCTTTCTTT
.,TRBV5-1,.,TRBJ2-7,CASSLASGTREQYF,TGCGCCAGCAGCTTGGCCTCAGGAACTCGCGAGCAGTACTTC